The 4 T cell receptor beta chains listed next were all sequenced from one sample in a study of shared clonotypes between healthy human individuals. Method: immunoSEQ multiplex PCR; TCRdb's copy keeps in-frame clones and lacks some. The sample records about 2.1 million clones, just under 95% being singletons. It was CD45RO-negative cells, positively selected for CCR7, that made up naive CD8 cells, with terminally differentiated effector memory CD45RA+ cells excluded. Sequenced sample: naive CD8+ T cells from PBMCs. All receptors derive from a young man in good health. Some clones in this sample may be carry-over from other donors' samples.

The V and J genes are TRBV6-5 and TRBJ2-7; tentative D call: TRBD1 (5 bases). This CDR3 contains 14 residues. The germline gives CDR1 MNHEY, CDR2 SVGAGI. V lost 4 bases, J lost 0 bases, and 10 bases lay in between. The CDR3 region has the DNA TGTGCCAGCAGTTCAGGGTATGGCTCCTACGAGCAGTACTTC. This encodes CASSSGYGSYEQYF.

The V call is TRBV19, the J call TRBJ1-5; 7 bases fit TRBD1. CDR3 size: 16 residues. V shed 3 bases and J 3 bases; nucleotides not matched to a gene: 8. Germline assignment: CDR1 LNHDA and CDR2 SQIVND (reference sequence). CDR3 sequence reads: CASSIWVTGTNQPQHF. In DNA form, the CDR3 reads TGTGCCAGTAGTATTTGGGTGACAGGGACCAATCAGCCCCAGCATTTT.

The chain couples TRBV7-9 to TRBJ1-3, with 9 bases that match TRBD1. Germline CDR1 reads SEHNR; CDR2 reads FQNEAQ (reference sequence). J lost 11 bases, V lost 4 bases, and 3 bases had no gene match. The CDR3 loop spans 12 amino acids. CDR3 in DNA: TGTGCCAGCAGCTCCGACAGGGGGGCCATATATTTT. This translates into CASSSDRGAIYF.

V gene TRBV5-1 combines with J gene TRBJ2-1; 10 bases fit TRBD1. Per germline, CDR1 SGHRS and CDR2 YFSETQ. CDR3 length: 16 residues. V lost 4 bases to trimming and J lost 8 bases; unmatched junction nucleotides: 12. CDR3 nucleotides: TGCGCCAGCAGCGGCCTCGACTGGACAGGGGGGGATGAGCAGTTCTTC. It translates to CASSGLDWTGGDEQFF.